This T cell receptor (beta chain) emerged from a study of T cell responses to AZD1222 COVID-19 vaccine. Study conclusions and caveats: CD4 TCRs linked to vaccination spanned spike, dominating at 160-218 and 743-854. Among spike-specific TCRs, nearly half reportedly target unmutated variant regions. Donors were chiefly white British, with a greater number of females, and clonal diversity was perhaps underestimated. Scientists sampled the repertoires only once the peak T cell response had passed.

As concerns this clone: Antigen specificity is unknown.

Only in-frame clones appear in the TCRdb table, and some are missing; sequencing was by immunoSEQ multiplex PCR. The sample yields around 150,000 clones, about 91% seen once. Germline-derived CDR1 and CDR2 are MDHEN and SYDVKM. The CDR3 spans 14 residues. V was pared by 6 bases and J by 0 bases, with 11 bases between. This clonotype was sampled from an adult in good health. J is TRBJ1-1 and V is TRBV28, with a possible D match to TRBD1 (5 bases). Here the sequenced sample was peripheral blood, taken on day 0 of MenACWY control vaccination. The chain's CDR3 is CASRQGLMNTEAFF. Here the CDR3 DNA reads TGTGCCAGCAGGCAGGGCCTCATGAACACTGAAGCTTTCTTT.